The 14 T cell receptor beta chains reported below all come from one sample, sequenced in a study of blood T cell repertoires in COVID-19. TCRdb's copy holds only in-frame clones and misses some; the assay was immunoSEQ multiplex PCR. The repertoire has 300,000 to 350,000 clones, about 93% of them found once; the top ten carry 2.5% to 4%. Sequenced: peripheral blood. Source of these receptors: a woman aged 18-35 years who had recovered from COVID-19.

This chain's CDR3 is CASSKDSDGRSGNTIYF. The CDR3 region has the DNA TGTGCCAGCAGCAAAGATAGCGACGGCCGCTCTGGAAACACCATATATTTT. The V call is TRBV21-1, the J call TRBJ1-3. TRBV21-1 is annotated as a pseudogene. This CDR3 is 17 amino acids long.

The V call is TRBV3-1 (or the pseudogene TRBV3-2), the J call TRBJ1-2, with D maybe TRBD1 (5 bases). CDR1 and CDR2 from the germline V gene are LGHDT and YNNKEL (reference sequence). The CDR3 sequence is 16 residues long. Trimming pared 2 bases from V and 4 bases from J, leaving 17 bases between. The chain's CDR3 is CASSQRGGNAVYGYTF. CDR3 nucleotides: TGTGCCAGCAGCCAACGCGGGGGGAACGCTGTCTATGGCTACACCTTC.

V is TRBV18 and J is TRBJ2-2; unclear D gene. Trimming removed 3 bases at V and 5 bases at J, with 10 bases between. Germline-derived CDR1 and CDR2 are KGHSH and LQKENI. The CDR3 totals 14 residues. CDR3 protein: CASSPSTRTGELFF. The CDR3 coding sequence is TGTGCCAGCTCACCGAGTACGAGGACCGGGGAGCTGTTTTTT.

This clone appeared once. J is TRBJ2-1 and V is TRBV24-1, with unresolved D. V lost 4 bases and J lost 6, with 18 bases in between. This CDR3 spans 16 amino acids. In germline, CDR1 is KGHDR, CDR2 SFDVKD. The CDR3 sequence is CATSDPTETLGNEQFF. CDR3 DNA sequence: TGTGCCACCAGTGACCCAACAGAGACCCTGGGCAATGAGCAGTTCTTC.

The V gene is TRBV29-1, the J gene TRBJ1-4; 9 bases are shared with TRBD1. The CDR3 runs to 12 residues. Germline V gene data show CDR1 as SQVTM and CDR2 as ANQGSEA. With 6 bases clipped from V and 7 bases from J, the junction kept 3 bases outside the gene matches. The CDR3 nucleotides read TGCAGCGTGGGACAGGGCATTGAAAAACTGTTTTTT. It translates to CSVGQGIEKLFF.

The chain carries TRBV15 and TRBJ1-1; D is unresolved. Trimming left V 0 bases short and J 5 bases short, with 13 bases between. The CDR3 length is 15 residues. The germline V gene encodes CDR1 LNHNV and CDR2 YYDKDF (reference sequence). The DNA for the CDR3 is TGTGCCACCAGCAGAGATCGGGTAAAGTGGACTGAAGCTTTCTTT. As protein: CATSRDRVKWTEAFF.

The J gene is TRBJ2-1, the V gene TRBV12-3 or TRBV12-4; a possible D gene is TRBD2 (5 bases). This CDR3 is 13 amino acids long. The V gene lost 3 bases and the J gene lost 7 bases, with 10 bases spanning the gap. CDR3 in amino acids: CASSFRGPNEQFF. The CDR3 bases are TGTGCCAGCAGTTTTAGAGGGCCGAATGAGCAGTTCTTC.

This chain connects TRBV7-2 to TRBJ1-6; a possible D gene is TRBD1 (5 bases). The CDR3 contains 15 residues. The V gene's germline CDR1 is SGHTA and CDR2 FQGNSA. Trimming removed 5 bases at V and 9 bases at J, with 17 bases between. The CDR3 loop reads CASSPSRGDGSPLHF. The CDR3 nucleotides are TGTGCCAGCAGCCCGAGTCGGGGGGACGGTTCACCCCTCCACTTT.

V is TRBV27 and J is TRBJ2-1; 8 nucleotides agree with TRBD2. The V gene end was trimmed by 6 bases and the J gene end by 5 bases; junction bases not matched to a gene: 3. CDR1 and CDR2 from the germline V gene are MNHEY and SMNVEV (reference sequence). The CDR3 consists of 13 residues. The CDR3 region is CASRLAEDNEQFF. CDR3 nucleotide sequence: TGTGCCAGCAGACTAGCGGAAGACAATGAGCAGTTCTTC.

The gene calls are TRBV3-1 (or the pseudogene TRBV3-2) and TRBJ1-6, with 7 bases aligning to TRBD1. The CDR3 runs to 17 residues. Unmatched junction bases numbered 4, after V lost 2 bases and J lost 0 bases. Germline V gene data show CDR1 as LGHDT and CDR2 as YNNKEL (reference sequence). The CDR3 DNA reads TGTGCCAGCAGCCAAAGGACAGGTTACTCCTATAATTCACCCCTCCACTTT. It encodes CASSQRTGYSYNSPLHF.

This clone was observed a handful of times. This chain uses TRBV24-1 with TRBJ1-5, with D tentatively TRBD1 (5 bases). Trimming left V 8 bases short and J 6 bases short, with 13 bases between. Germline CDR1 KGHDR, CDR2 SFDVKD. This CDR3 region has 13 residues. CDR3 in amino acids: CATTSGGSQPQHF. The CDR3 nucleotides are TGTGCCACCACGTCGGGGGGAAGTCAGCCCCAGCATTTT.

The chain carries TRBV2 and TRBJ2-3; the D gene is possibly TRBD2 (6 bases). CDR3 length: 16 residues. Trimming removed 1 base from V and 4 bases from J, with 15 bases in between. Germline CDR1 reads SNHLY; CDR2 reads FYNNEI. The CDR3 nucleotides read TGTGCCAGCAGTGAAGGCCTAGCGCCAGCATCAGATACGCAGTATTTT. It is translated as CASSEGLAPASDTQYF.

This rearrangement joins TRBV6-2 or TRBV6-3 to TRBJ1-2; D not resolved. The CDR3 runs to 11 residues. The germline V gene encodes CDR1 MNHEY and CDR2 SVGEGT. The germline V and J ends were trimmed by 6 bases and 3 bases, with 5 bases remaining between them. CDR3 protein: CASSLDYGYTF. The CDR3 region has the DNA TGTGCCAGCAGCCTCGACTATGGCTACACCTTC.

V gene TRBV5-1 combines with J gene TRBJ2-2; the match to TRBD2 covers 9 bases. In germline, CDR1 is SGHRS, CDR2 YFSETQ. Germline trimming cut 1 base from V and 7 bases from J; bases unmatched to any gene: 8. The length of the CDR3 is 16 residues. Here the CDR3 reads CASSLSGRPVGGELFF. DNA for the CDR3: TGCGCCAGCAGCTTGAGCGGGAGGCCCGTTGGCGGGGAGCTGTTTTTT.